This entry concerns a single TCR beta chain. The record originates from a study of blood T cell repertoires in COVID-19. Looking at the study overall: Sites across the United States, Italy and Spain contributed samples from acute and convalescent COVID-19. T cells, B-cell-depleted T cells, or PBMCs supplied cDNA or gDNA.

CDR1 and CDR2 (germline): SGHRS, YFSETQ. With 1 base removed from V and 5 bases from J, the gap between germline ends came to 18 bases. The CDR3 runs to 16 residues. Method: immunoSEQ multiplex PCR; TCRdb's copy keeps in-frame clones and lacks some. The sample yields about 43,000 clones, 75% to 90% seen once. The receptor was isolated from a woman older than 75 with active COVID-19. Sequences were obtained from peripheral blood. This chain joins TRBV5-1 and TRBJ1-1; maybe TRBD1 (5 bases). The CDR3 region has the DNA TGCGCCAGCAGCTTGAGGGCAGGGTCGTTTGAAACTGAAGCTTTCTTT. This translates into CASSLRAGSFETEAFF.